This entry is about one T cell receptor beta chain. The CDR3 totals 12 residues. The ends were cut back, 7 bases at V and 3 bases at J, with 7 bases in the middle. This entry comes from a study of identical twins. Each CDR3 protein gets one entry after TCRdb re-called the 5' RACE reads with MiXCR. This table holds around 280,000 distinct CDR3 sequences, around 8.8% found once. This sample also appeared in a second study, on yellow fever vaccine responses in identical twins.

The V and J genes are TRBV12-3 or TRBV12-4 and TRBJ1-5; D is ambiguous. The sequence was collected from a woman younger than 35 in good health. Specimen: memory (CD45RO+) T cells sorted from blood. The CDR3 DNA reads as TGTGCCAGCACCACAGCCAATCAGCCCCAGCATTTT. It encodes CASTTANQPQHF.